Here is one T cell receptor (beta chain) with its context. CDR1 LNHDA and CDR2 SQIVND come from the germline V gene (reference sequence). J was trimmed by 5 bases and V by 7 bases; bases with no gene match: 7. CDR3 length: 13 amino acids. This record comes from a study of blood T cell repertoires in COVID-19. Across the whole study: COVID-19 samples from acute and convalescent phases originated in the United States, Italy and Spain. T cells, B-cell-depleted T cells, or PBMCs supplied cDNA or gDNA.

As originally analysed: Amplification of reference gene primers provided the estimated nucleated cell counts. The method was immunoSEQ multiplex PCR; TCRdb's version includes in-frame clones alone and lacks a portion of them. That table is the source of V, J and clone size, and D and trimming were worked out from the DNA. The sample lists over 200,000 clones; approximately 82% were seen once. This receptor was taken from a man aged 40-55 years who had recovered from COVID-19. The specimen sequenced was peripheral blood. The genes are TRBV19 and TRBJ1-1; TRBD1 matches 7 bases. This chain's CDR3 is CASTELRGTEAFF. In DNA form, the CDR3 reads TGTGCCAGTACCGAACTCAGGGGGACTGAAGCTTTCTTT.